These 22 T cell receptor beta chains were sequenced from one sample in a study of technical replicates of blood from a few donors. Data came from immunoSEQ multiplex PCR; TCRdb stores just in-frame clones and leaves some out. The profile shows about 80,000 clones, less than 95% of them singletons. Sequenced sample: T cells isolated from PBMCs. All receptors derive from a human donor in good health.

The chain is built from TRBV2 and TRBJ2-5; TRBD1 is a possible D gene (6 bases). The V end lost 8 bases, the J end lost 5 bases, and 18 bases lay between the germline ends. Germline V gene lookup returns CDR1 SNHLY and CDR2 FYNNEI. CDR3 size: 14 residues. The CDR3 nucleotides read TGTGCCAGCGACCTCGGGACACAAGGGGAGACCCAGTACTTC. Encoded protein: CASDLGTQGETQYF.

The chain employs TRBV5-5 and TRBJ2-3; D is possibly TRBD1 (7 bases). This CDR3 has 14 residues. Germline V gene lookup returns CDR1 SGHKS and CDR2 YYEKEE (reference sequence). Trimming cost V 3 bases and J 5 bases, with 13 bases left between them. CDR3 region: CASSSYRGGDTQYF. The CDR3 coding sequence is TGTGCCAGCAGCTCCTACAGGGGAGGAGATACGCAGTATTTT.

This chain uses TRBV4-1 with TRBJ2-7; no clear D. The CDR3 has 13 amino acids. Trimming stripped 1 base from V and 6 bases from J, with 10 bases between. Germline CDR1 reads MGHRA; CDR2 reads YSYEKL. Written as DNA, the CDR3 is TGCGCCAGCAGCCAAGCCCAGGAACTCGAGCAGTACTTC. This encodes CASSQAQELEQYF.

This clone has ten or more counts. The chain carries TRBV5-1 and TRBJ2-1, with 13 bases that match TRBD2. The V gene's germline CDR1 is SGHRS and CDR2 YFSETQ. Trimming took 5 bases from V and 0 from J; bases not matched to a gene: 2. The CDR3 totals 16 residues. The CDR3 region has the DNA TGCGCCAGCAGTCGGACTAGCGGGAGCTCCTACAATGAGCAGTTCTTC. Protein sequence: CASSRTSGSSYNEQFF.

The CDR3 protein is CAWLRGHYEQYF. The CDR3 bases are TGTGCCTGGCTCAGGGGACACTACGAGCAGTACTTC. The genes are TRBV30 and TRBJ2-7; D may be TRBD1 (6 bases). Germline loops: CDR1 GTSNPN, CDR2 SVGIG (reference sequence). The CDR3 runs 12 residues. V was trimmed by 5 bases and J by 3 bases, leaving 11 bases between them.

For this clone: One junction end does not reproduce the germline sequence, and a read error may be involved. This chain links TRBV7-7 with TRBJ2-1, with 10 bases lining up with TRBD2. CDR3 length equals 15 residues. CDR1 is SSHAT and CDR2 is FNYEAQ in the germline V gene (reference sequence). CDR3 residues: CASSPGTSVHNEQFF. Here the CDR3 DNA reads TGTGCTAGCAGCCCCGGGACTAGCGTTCACAATGAGCAGTTCTTC. Full variable domain (outside the CDR3, taken from reference TRBV7-7 and TRBJ2-1): GAGVSQSPRYKVTKRGQDVTLRCDPISSHATLYWYQQALGQGPEFLTYFNYEAQPDKSGLPSDRFSAERPEGSISTLTIQRTEQRDSAMYRCASSPGTSVHNEQFFGPGTRLTVL.

This chain links TRBV7-9 with TRBJ2-7; D might be TRBD1 (5 bases). The CDR3 sequence is 16 residues long. CDR1 is SEHNR and CDR2 is FQNEAQ in the germline V gene (reference sequence). Trimming cost V 5 bases and J 0 bases, with 17 bases left between them. The CDR3 DNA reads TGTGCCAGCAGCGTACCGGCGGACACCAACTCCTACGAGCAGTACTTC. It translates to CASSVPADTNSYEQYF.

The gene calls are TRBV13 and TRBJ2-3, with unresolved D. This CDR3 is built from 13 residues. Germline lookup yields CDR1 PRHDT and CDR2 FYEKMQ (reference sequence). V was clipped by 2 bases and J by 6 bases, with 9 bases between them. The CDR3 DNA reads TGTGCCAGCAGCTTAAGAATCCGGGATACGCAGTATTTT. Translation: CASSLRIRDTQYF.

The J gene is TRBJ2-3, the V gene TRBV4-3; 8 bases match TRBD1. Losses at the gene ends were 4 bases for V and 4 bases for J; bases not matched to a gene: 7. Germline V gene sequence: CDR1 LGHNA, CDR2 YSLEER. This CDR3 has 15 residues. This CDR3 is CASSPGQGASDTQYF. The CDR3 DNA reads as TGCGCCAGCAGCCCAGGGCAGGGGGCTTCAGATACGCAGTATTTT.

The CDR3 nucleotides are TGTGCCAGCAGTGAACTCTGGAGCCTTAATGAAAAACTGTTTTTT. It codes for CASSELWSLNEKLFF. This sequence joins TRBV6-1 and TRBJ1-4; D not certain. CDR1 and CDR2 from the germline V gene are MNHNS and SASEGT. V was shortened by 2 bases and J by 4 bases, with 11 bases between the two germline ends. This CDR3 has 15 residues.

CDR3 nucleotides: TGTGCCAGCAGCGGGGGGGAAAATGAGCAGTTCTTC. The encoded protein is CASSGGENEQFF. V and J are TRBV9 and TRBJ2-1, with a possible D match to TRBD2 (6 bases). The CDR3 totals 12 residues. The ends were cut back, 3 bases at V and 7 bases at J, with 8 bases in the middle. In germline, CDR1 is SGDLS, CDR2 YYNGEE. Complete variable domain (other parts from reference TRBV9 and TRBJ2-1): DSGVTQTPKHLITATGQRVTLRCSPRSGDLSVYWYQQSLDQGLQFLIQYYNGEERAKGNILERFSAQQFPDLHSELNLSSLELGDSALYFCASSGGENEQFFGPGTRLTVL.

This chain joins TRBV5-4 and TRBJ2-5; 9 bases line up with TRBD1. The CDR3 is 15 residues long. V gave up 4 bases and J gave up 4 bases; unmatched junction bases: 8. Germline V gene sequence: CDR1 SGHNT, CDR2 YYREEE (reference sequence). CDR3 in amino acids: CASSRWTGALETQYF. The CDR3 DNA reads as TGTGCCAGCAGCCGTTGGACAGGGGCCCTAGAGACCCAGTACTTC.

The rearrangement uses TRBV19 and TRBJ1-3; D not resolved. CDR3 length: 14 amino acids. V was trimmed by 7 bases and J by 0 bases, leaving 10 bases between them. Germline CDR1 and CDR2: LNHDA and SQIVND (reference sequence). CDR3 loop: CASTTGSSGNTIYF. CDR3 DNA sequence: TGTGCCAGTACCACCGGGAGCTCTGGAAACACCATATATTTT.

This chain links TRBV14 with TRBJ2-5, with unresolved D. Germline CDR1 is SGHDN and CDR2 is FVKESK. The CDR3 contains 12 residues. Trimming took off 1 base at V and 5 bases at J, with 5 bases between the two ends. The CDR3 nucleotides read TGTGCCAGCAGCCAAGTCTTCGAGACCCAGTACTTC. This codes for CASSQVFETQYF.

The chain combines TRBV27 with TRBJ2-4, with TRBD1 as a possible D gene (6 bases). Trimming took off 10 bases at V and 0 bases at J, with 13 bases between the two ends. This CDR3 has 14 residues. Germline V lookup: CDR1 MNHEY, CDR2 SMNVEV (reference sequence). CDR3 loop: CATWTVEAKNIQYF. The CDR3 region has the DNA TGTGCCACCTGGACAGTGGAAGCCAAAAACATTCAGTACTTC.

This chain joins TRBV7-2 and TRBJ1-1; tentatively, D is TRBD1 (6 bases). V was shortened by 10 bases and J by 4 bases, with 16 bases between the two germline ends. Germline lookup yields CDR1 SGHTA and CDR2 FQGNSA. The CDR3 loop spans 13 amino acids. CDR3 sequence: CAKSQGWGTEAFF. The CDR3 DNA reads TGTGCCAAAAGTCAGGGGTGGGGCACTGAAGCTTTCTTT.

This chain joins TRBV7-9 and TRBJ2-3; 11 positions match TRBD2. The CDR3 has 16 residues. Germline V gene sequence: CDR1 SEHNR, CDR2 FQNEAQ (reference sequence). Germline trimming cut 2 bases from V and 1 base from J; bases unmatched to any gene: 2. The CDR3 DNA is TGTGCCAGCAGCTTACTAGCGGGAGGCCGCACAGATACGCAGTATTTT. Residues: CASSLLAGGRTDTQYF. The full variable domain, rest sourced from reference TRBV7-9 and TRBJ2-3, is DTGVSQNPRHKITKRGQNVTFRCDPISEHNRLYWYRQTLGQGPEFLTYFQNEAQLEKSRLLSDRFSAERPKGSFSTLEIQRTEQGDSAMYLCASSLLAGGRTDTQYFGPGTRLTVL.

The gene calls are TRBV7-8 and TRBJ1-4; D remains unclear. V dropped 7 bases and J dropped 5 bases, with 14 bases sitting between them. The CDR3 runs 14 residues. The germline V gene encodes CDR1 SGHVS and CDR2 FQNEAQ. CDR3 sequence reads: CASNHGQANEKLFF. In DNA, the CDR3 is TGTGCCAGCAATCACGGCCAAGCGAATGAAAAACTGTTTTTT.

The chain links TRBV11-2 to TRBJ2-7, with D maybe TRBD1 (5 bases). Germline CDR1 reads SGHAT; CDR2 reads FQNNGV. Between the trimmed V and J ends, which lost 1 base and 12 bases, there was a span of 10 bases. The CDR3 spans 11 residues. DNA for the CDR3: TGTGCCAGCAGCTTAGGACAGACATCGTACTTC. Protein product: CASSLGQTSYF.

This sequence joins TRBV28 and TRBJ1-2; D not certain. Looked up from germline, CDR1 is MDHEN and CDR2 is SYDVKM. The V and J ends lost 4 bases and 3 bases respectively, with 12 bases between them. The CDR3 length is 14 residues. The chain's CDR3 is CASSWEGLDYGYTF. For the CDR3, the DNA is TGTGCCAGCAGTTGGGAGGGCCTAGACTATGGCTACACCTTC.

This chain connects TRBV9 to TRBJ2-7; 9 bases are a match to TRBD2. The V gene end was trimmed by 0 bases and the J gene end by 3 bases; junction bases not matched to a gene: 4. Germline V gives CDR1 SGDLS, CDR2 YYNGEE. The length of the CDR3 is 15 residues. CDR3 residues: CASSVAASGIYEQYF. CDR3 in DNA: TGTGCCAGCAGCGTAGCGGCTAGCGGGATCTACGAGCAGTACTTC.

The rearrangement links TRBV9 to TRBJ2-3; TRBD2 matches at 9 bases. V was pared by 5 bases and J by 4 bases, with 5 bases of the junction left unmatched. Germline V CDR1 and CDR2: SGDLS, YYNGEE. This CDR3 region has 14 residues. The CDR3 bases are TGTGCCAGCAGTGCGGGAGGGGGCCCAGATACGCAGTATTTT. Its protein is CASSAGGGPDTQYF.